One sample yielded the 19 T cell receptor beta chains listed below, sequenced in a study of T-cell reconstitution after alpha-beta-depleted transplantation in children. Unique molecular identifiers featured in how the TCRbeta library was prepared. TCRdb re-called the PCR reads with MiXCR, one entry per CDR3 protein. The sample shows about 510,000 distinct CDR3 sequences, about an eighth of them seen only once. The sample consisted of PBMCs, mostly from graft donor cells, taken 180 days after TCRalphabeta/CD19-depleted stem cell transplant. The receptor set was obtained from a female patient aged 2-15 years who had a stem cell transplant for aplastic anemia, so the T cells may come from the graft donor.

This clonotype came up a few times. The rearrangement joins TRBV9 to TRBJ2-2; D is possibly TRBD1 or TRBD2 (5 bases each). Trimming left V 1 base short and J 5 bases short, with 15 bases between. CDR3 length: 16 residues. CDR1 is SGDLS and CDR2 is YYNGEE in the germline V gene. The CDR3 DNA reads as TGTGCCAGCAGCGTATTGGGGGTTGGCGAGACCGGGGAGCTGTTTTTT. It translates to CASSVLGVGETGELFF.

The chain carries TRBV24-1 and TRBJ2-1, with TRBD2 identical over 12 bases. This CDR3 spans 18 amino acids. Germline CDR1 reads KGHDR; CDR2 reads SFDVKD. V lost 4 bases and J lost 2; bases outside the gene matches: 8. CDR3 residues: CATSESSGRAGAYNEQFF. In nucleotides, the CDR3 is TGTGCCACCAGTGAATCTAGCGGGAGGGCCGGGGCCTACAATGAGCAGTTCTTC.

The genes are TRBV20-1 and TRBJ2-3; 10 positions match TRBD2. Trimming took 3 bases from V and 5 from J; bases not matched to a gene: 5. The CDR3 consists of 14 residues. The germline V gene has CDR1 DFQATT and CDR2 SNEGSKA (reference sequence). The CDR3 here is CSASDPSGRDTQYF. In nucleotides, the CDR3 is TGCAGTGCTAGTGATCCTAGCGGGAGAGATACGCAGTATTTT.

V is TRBV29-1 and J is TRBJ2-7; no reliable D call. V lost 4 bases, J lost 2 bases, and 9 bases lay in between. The CDR3 is 12 amino acids. From germline, CDR1 is SQVTM and CDR2 ANQGSEA. The CDR3 DNA follows: TGCAGCGTTGTTATCGCTACCTACGAGCAGTACTTC. Translating it yields CSVVIATYEQYF.

In this sample, this clonotype turned up many times. The chain carries TRBV7-2 and TRBJ2-1; D possibly corresponds to TRBD1 (6 bases). This CDR3 region has 16 residues. Trimming removed 5 bases from V and 0 bases from J, with 14 bases in between. The germline V gene encodes CDR1 SGHTA and CDR2 FQGNSA. CDR3 region: CASSPWDISSYNEQFF. CDR3 sequence (DNA): TGTGCCAGCAGCCCCTGGGACATTTCCTCCTACAATGAGCAGTTCTTC.

CDR3 nucleotides: TGTGCCAGCAGTTACGTGGGGGTCTACAATGAGCAGTTCTTC. Amino acids: CASSYVGVYNEQFF. The chain couples TRBV6-2 or TRBV6-3 to TRBJ2-1; D possibly matches TRBD1 or TRBD2 (5 bases each). V shed 2 bases and J shed 3 bases, with 8 bases lying between them. CDR1 MNHEY and CDR2 SVGEGT come from the germline V gene. The CDR3 totals 14 residues.

This clonotype was seen a few times. This chain links TRBV6-1 with TRBJ2-3; 9 bases map to TRBD1. Germline-derived CDR1 and CDR2 are MNHNS and SASEGT. With V trimmed by 6 bases and J by 4 bases, 5 bases remained unmatched. The CDR3 length is 14 residues. The CDR3 coding sequence is TGTGCCAGCAGGAGACAGGGGGGGGCAGATACGCAGTATTTT. Its translation is CASRRQGGADTQYF.

The V gene is TRBV20-1, the J gene TRBJ2-7, with TRBD2 identical over 11 bases. Germline assignment: CDR1 DFQATT and CDR2 SNEGSKA (reference sequence). This CDR3 spans 13 amino acids. The CDR3 coding sequence is TGCAGGGCCGGGACTAGCGGAGTCTACGAGCAGTACTTC. Translating gives CRAGTSGVYEQYF.

Only a few counts were recorded for this clonotype. The chain combines TRBV15 with TRBJ2-2; D remains ambiguous. This CDR3 is 16 amino acids long. V lost 1 base and J 0 bases, leaving 9 bases between the germline ends. CDR1 and CDR2 from the germline V gene are LNHNV and YYDKDF (reference sequence). The CDR3 DNA reads as TGTGCCACCAGCAGAGTAAGCTCTTCGAACACCGGGGAGCTGTTTTTT. The encoded protein is CATSRVSSSNTGELFF.

The chain joins TRBV12-5 to TRBJ2-1; 14 nucleotides line up with TRBD2. J was trimmed by 7 bases and V by 3 bases; bases with no gene match: 5. CDR1 LGHNT and CDR2 FRNRAP come from the germline V gene. This CDR3 contains 16 residues. CDR3 sequence reads: CASGLRGTSGRNEQFF. The CDR3 DNA sequence: TGTGCTAGTGGTTTACGGGGGACTAGCGGGAGAAATGAGCAGTTCTTC.

The rearrangement joins TRBV6-2 or TRBV6-3 to TRBJ2-1; D may be TRBD1 or TRBD2 (6 bases each). The germline gives CDR1 MNHEY, CDR2 SVGEGT. The CDR3 has 16 amino acids. V dropped 3 bases and J dropped 9 bases, with 21 bases sitting between them. As DNA, the CDR3 is TGTGCCAGCAGTTATCAATGGAGCCGGGGGCGAGGTGAGCAGTTCTTC. Residues: CASSYQWSRGRGEQFF.

At least ten counts were recorded for this clonotype. The chain carries TRBV20-1 and TRBJ2-7; TRBD2 agrees at 13 bases. Germline CDR1 DFQATT, CDR2 SNEGSKA (reference sequence). This CDR3 has 13 amino acids. The V and J ends lost 6 bases and 3 bases, in that order; junction bases with no gene match: 2. CDR3 protein: CSAGTSGIYEQYF. The CDR3 DNA is TGCAGTGCCGGGACTAGCGGGATCTACGAGCAGTACTTC.

A remark on this clonotype: At one end the junction does not follow the germline gene, possibly because of a read error. The V gene is TRBV20-1, the J gene TRBJ2-3; 11 nucleotides match TRBD2. CDR1 and CDR2 (germline): DFQATT, SNEGSKA (reference sequence). This CDR3 contains 16 residues. CDR3 residues: CCARATGLAAGDTQYF. The CDR3 DNA is TGCTGTGCTAGAGCGACGGGACTAGCGGCCGGGGATACGCAGTATTTT.

This clonotype was seen a handful of times. The chain is built from TRBV5-1 and TRBJ2-7; 7 nucleotides agree with TRBD1. V trimming: 0 bases; J trimming: 4 bases; junction bases outside the gene matches: 19. The CDR3 is 19 amino acids. Germline V gene sequence: CDR1 SGHRS, CDR2 YFSETQ. The CDR3 sequence: CASSLESLTPGQWVYEQYF. DNA for the CDR3: TGCGCCAGCAGCTTGGAAAGCCTCACCCCGGGACAGTGGGTGTACGAGCAGTACTTC.

This clonotype was seen more than once but under ten times. V is TRBV7-9 and J is TRBJ1-1; 7 bases fit TRBD1. The J segment lost 6 bases and the V segment lost 5 bases, leaving 18 bases of the junction unmatched. Germline-derived CDR1 and CDR2 are SEHNR and FQNEAQ (reference sequence). This CDR3 spans 17 amino acids. The CDR3 reads CASSGSGWRQGMAEAFF. CDR3 sequence (DNA): TGTGCCAGCAGCGGCAGCGGGTGGAGACAGGGAATGGCTGAAGCTTTCTTT.

The V gene is TRBV7-2, the J gene TRBJ2-4; 14 nucleotides match TRBD2. Germline V gives CDR1 SGHTA, CDR2 FQGNSA. V shed 3 bases, J shed 4 bases, and the junction held 5 bases outside the gene matches. The CDR3 has 17 residues. DNA of the CDR3: TGTGCCAGCAGCTTTCCGGGACTAGCGGGAGAAAAAAACATTCAGTACTTC. Translating it yields CASSFPGLAGEKNIQYF.

This sequence joins TRBV7-9 and TRBJ2-7; TRBD2 agrees at 8 bases. The CDR3 loop spans 13 amino acids. Unmatched junction bases numbered 4, after V lost 3 bases and J lost 6 bases. Per the germline V gene, CDR1 is SEHNR and CDR2 is FQNEAQ (reference sequence). In nucleotides, the CDR3 is TGTGCCAGCAGCTTCAAGCGGGAGACCGAGCAGTACGTC. It specifies CASSFKRETEQYV.

This rearrangement joins TRBV7-2 to TRBJ2-1; 10 positions agree with TRBD2. Germline V gene data show CDR1 as SGHTA and CDR2 as FQGNSA. This CDR3 is 19 amino acids long. The ends lost 2 bases at V and 6 bases at J; junction bases unmatched: 16. The CDR3 nucleotides are TGTGCCAGCAGCTTAAACGGACTAGCGGAAATGAGCGGGTCCAATGAGCAGTTCTTC. Encoded protein: CASSLNGLAEMSGSNEQFF. Full variable domain (rest looked up from reference TRBV7-2 and TRBJ2-1): GAGVSQSPSNKVTEKGKDVELRCDPISGHTALYWYRQSLGQGLEFLIYFQGNSAPDKSGLPSDRFSAERTGGSVSTLTIQRTQQEDSAVYLCASSLNGLAEMSGSNEQFFGPGTRLTVL.

This clonotype was observed many times. The genes are TRBV12-3 or TRBV12-4 and TRBJ2-5, with 8 nucleotides matching TRBD1. This CDR3 contains 15 residues. The junction had 10 bases not matched to a gene; V was cut back by 5 bases and J by 5 bases. In DNA, the CDR3 is TGTGCCAGCAGTCCGGAGACAGGGGTGGGGGAGACCCAGTACTTC. It codes for CASSPETGVGETQYF.